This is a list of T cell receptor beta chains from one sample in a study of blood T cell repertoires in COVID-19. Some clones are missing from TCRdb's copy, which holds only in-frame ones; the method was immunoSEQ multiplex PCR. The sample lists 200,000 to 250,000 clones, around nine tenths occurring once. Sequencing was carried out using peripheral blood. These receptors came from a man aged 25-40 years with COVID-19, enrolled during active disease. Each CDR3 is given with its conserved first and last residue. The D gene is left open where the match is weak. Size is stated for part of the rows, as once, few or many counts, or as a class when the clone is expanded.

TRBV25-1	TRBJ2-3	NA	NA	TGTGCCAGCAGCCCGAGCGGGAGCACAGATACGCAGTATTTT	CASSPSGSTDTQYF
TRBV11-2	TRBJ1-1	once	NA	TGTGCCAGCAGCCGCGGGCTCTGGAACACTGAAGCTTTCTTT	CASSRGLWNTEAFF
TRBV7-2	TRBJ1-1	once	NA	TGTGCCAGCAGCTTATTTGGGGGGGCGAGCACTGAAGCTTTCTTT	CASSLFGGASTEAFF
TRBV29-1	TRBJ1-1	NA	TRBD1	TGCAGCGCTATCCCCGGGACAGCCGCAGAAGCTTTCTTT	CSAIPGTAAEAFF
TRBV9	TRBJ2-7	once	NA	TGTGCCAGCAGCGGGATAAGTGGGGGACACCGTTATTTC	CASSGISGGHRYF
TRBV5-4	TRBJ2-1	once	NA	TGTGCCAGCAGCTTGGGTCGGGAGACTAGGTATGTGGATGAGCAGTTCTTC	CASSLGRETRYVDEQFF
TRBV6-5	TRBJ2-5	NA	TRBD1	TGTGCCAGCAGTTACTTACAGGGGGCAGAGACCCAGTACTTC	CASSYLQGAETQYF
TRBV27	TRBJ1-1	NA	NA	TGTGCCAGCAGTTTATCCTCGCGGGGGGGGAACACTGAAGCTTTCTTT	CASSLSSRGGNTEAFF
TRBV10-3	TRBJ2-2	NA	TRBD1	TGTGCCATCAGTGCCCCAGGACAGGGGGCAAACACCGGGGAGCTGTTTTTT	CAISAPGQGANTGELFF
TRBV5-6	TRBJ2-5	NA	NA	TGTGCCAGCAGCTTGGGGACGGGGTACCAAGAGACCCAGTACTTC	CASSLGTGYQETQYF
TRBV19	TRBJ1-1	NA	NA	TGTGCCAGTAGTATAGATCAGCGGAGGGCCACTGAAGCTTTCTTT	CASSIDQRRATEAFF
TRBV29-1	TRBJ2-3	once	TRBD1	TGCAGCGTTGAATTCGGAAGGGGGCGTCTTGATACGCAGTATTTT	CSVEFGRGRLDTQYF
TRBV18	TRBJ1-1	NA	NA	TGTGCCAGCTCACCCGGGGGGATTGAAGCTTTCTTT	CASSPGGIEAFF
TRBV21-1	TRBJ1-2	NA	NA	TGTGCCAGCAGCAACCGGTCCCCAGGGGGCAATTGTGGCTACACCTTC	CASSNRSPGGNCGYTF
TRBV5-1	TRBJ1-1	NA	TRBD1	TGCGCCAGCAGCCTGAAGGGGGCTGGGAACACTGAAGCTTTCTTT	CASSLKGAGNTEAFF
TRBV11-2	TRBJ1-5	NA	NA	TGTGCCAGCAGCTTATATGTCGGGAACAATCAGCCCCAGCATTTT	CASSLYVGNNQPQHF
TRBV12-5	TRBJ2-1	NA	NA	TGTGCTACCTCACTAGTGTCCGGTCAGTTCTTC	CATSLVSGQFF
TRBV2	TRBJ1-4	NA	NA	TGTGCCAGCAGTGAAATCAGGGTTGGGCTGTTTTTT	CASSEIRVGLFF
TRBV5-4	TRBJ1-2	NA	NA	TGTGCCAGCAGCTTACGGGCTAACTATGGCTACACCTTC	CASSLRANYGYTF
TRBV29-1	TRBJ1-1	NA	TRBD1	TGCAGCGTTTCCGGGACAGGGGCTACGTACACTGAAGCTTTCTTT	CSVSGTGATYTEAFF
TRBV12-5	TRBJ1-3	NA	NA	TGTGCTAGTGGTTTGGTACAGTTGTACTCTGGAAACACCATATATTTT	CASGLVQLYSGNTIYF
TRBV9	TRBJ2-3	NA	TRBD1	TGTGCCAGCAGCTCCCGGGGGACAGGGGACAGGCGTGATACGCAGTATTTT	CASSSRGTGDRRDTQYF
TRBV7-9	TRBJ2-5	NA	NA	TGTGCCAGCAGCTTAGCGGGGCCTCGGCGGGGAGAGACCCAGTACTTC	CASSLAGPRRGETQYF
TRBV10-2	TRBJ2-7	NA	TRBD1	TGCGCCAGCAGTGAGTCGAGGACAGGGTCGTACGAGCAGTACTTC	CASSESRTGSYEQYF
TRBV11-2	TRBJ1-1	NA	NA	TGTGCCAGCAGCTTTGCCCTAATGAACACTGAAGCTTTCTTT	CASSFALMNTEAFF
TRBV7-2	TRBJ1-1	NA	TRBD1	TGTGCCAGCAGCTCTCGCGGGGGGACAGGGGGCGGGAGAACTGAAGCTTTCTTT	CASSSRGGTGGGRTEAFF
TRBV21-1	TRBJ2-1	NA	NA	TGTGCCAACCCGGGGGGGCGCAACAATGAGCAGTTCTTC	CANPGGRNNEQFF
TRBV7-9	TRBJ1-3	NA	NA	TGTGCCAGCAGCTATGCAGGGTCTGGAAACACCATATATTTT	CASSYAGSGNTIYF
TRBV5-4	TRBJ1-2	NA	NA	TGTGCCAGCAGCTTGGACAGGGACTATGGCTACACCTTC	CASSLDRDYGYTF
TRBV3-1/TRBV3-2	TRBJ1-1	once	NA	TGTGCCAGCAGTCGACGGGACACTGAAGCTTTCTTT	CASSRRDTEAFF
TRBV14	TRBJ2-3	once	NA	TGTGCCAGCAGCCAAGGTATTAGCACAGATACGCAGTATTTT	CASSQGISTDTQYF
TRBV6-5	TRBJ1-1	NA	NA	TGTGCCAGCAGTTATCCAGGGGCTGGGACTGAAGCTTTCTTT	CASSYPGAGTEAFF
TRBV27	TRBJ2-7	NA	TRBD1	TGTGCCAGCAGTATTTCTAGAGGACAGGGGGCCTACGAGCAGTACTTC	CASSISRGQGAYEQYF
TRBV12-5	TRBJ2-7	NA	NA	TGTGCTAGTGGCCTGGACAGGACAGCGGGCGAGCAGTACTTC	CASGLDRTAGEQYF
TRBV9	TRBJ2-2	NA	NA	TGTGCCAGCAGCGCTGCTCATGGTTTACAAACCGGGGAGCTGTTTTTT	CASSAAHGLQTGELFF
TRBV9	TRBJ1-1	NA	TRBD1	TGTGCCAGCAGCGAGGGACAGGGGGGCATGAACACTGAAGCTTTCTTT	CASSEGQGGMNTEAFF
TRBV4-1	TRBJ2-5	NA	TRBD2	TGCGCCAGCAGCCCCGGGCCGTTAGCGGGGGGGGGAGAGACCCAGTACTTC	CASSPGPLAGGGETQYF
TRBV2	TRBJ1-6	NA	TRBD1	TGTGCCAGCAGTGAAGATAGGGGGCTAGGTGATTCACCCCTCCACTTT	CASSEDRGLGDSPLHF
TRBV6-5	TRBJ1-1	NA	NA	TGTGCCAGCAGTACTACCCAGGGTACTGAAGCTTTCTTT	CASSTTQGTEAFF
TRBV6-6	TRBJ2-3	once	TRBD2	TGTGCCAGCAGTCCCAGACTAGCGGGGGGGGGCGGCACAGATACGCAGTATTTT	CASSPRLAGGGGTDTQYF
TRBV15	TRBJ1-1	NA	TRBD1	TGTGCCACCAGCAGAGAATGGGACAGGGGAGACTTAGTTAGCACTGAAGCTTTCTTT	CATSREWDRGDLVSTEAFF
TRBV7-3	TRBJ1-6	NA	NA	TGTGCCAGCAGCTTACAGGCCTTTTATAATTCACCCCTCCACTTT	CASSLQAFYNSPLHF
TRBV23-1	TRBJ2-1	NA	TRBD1	TGCGCCAGCAGTCAACCCCGACAGGGGGAAACTTGCTACTACTACAATGAGCAGTTCTTC	CASSQPRQGETCYYYNEQFF